These T cell receptor beta chains were read from a single sample in a study of blood T cell repertoires in COVID-19. Data came from immunoSEQ multiplex PCR; TCRdb stores just in-frame clones and leaves some out. In the table there are over 300,000 clones, around 83% of which are singletons. The sequencing input was peripheral blood. These receptors came from a woman aged 50 to 65 with acute or convalescent COVID-19. CDR3s include the opening cysteine and the closing phenylalanine or tryptophan. The order of the fields is CDR3 protein, CDR3 DNA, D gene, V gene, J gene, clone size. The D gene is left open where the match is weak. Size is omitted from some rows. Given values are once, few, many or a class for expanded clones.

CASRSSGRAYNEQFF	TGTGCCAGCAGATCCAGCGGGAGGGCATACAATGAGCAGTTCTTC	TRBD2	TRBV6-5	TRBJ2-1	-
CASSSYLGQNYGYTF	TGTGCCAGCAGTTCCTACCTGGGGCAGAACTATGGCTACACCTTC	-	TRBV27	TRBJ1-2	-
CASSATDPLNEKLFF	TGTGCCAGCAGCGCGACAGATCCCCTTAATGAAAAACTGTTTTTT	-	TRBV3-1/TRBV3-2	TRBJ1-4	-
CASSGGLSNTEAFF	TGCGCCAGCAGCGGGGGCCTATCGAACACTGAAGCTTTCTTT	-	TRBV5-1	TRBJ1-1	-
CASSQDRSQGEAFF	TGTGCCAGCAGCCAAGATCGTAGCCAGGGAGAAGCTTTCTTT	-	TRBV14	TRBJ1-1	few
CASSLSRNTEAFF	TGTGCCAGCAGTTTATCCAGGAACACTGAAGCTTTCTTT	-	TRBV27	TRBJ1-1	-
CASSQESSGSNYGYTF	TGCGCCAGCAGCCAAGAGTCCTCAGGTTCTAACTATGGCTACACCTTC	-	TRBV4-1	TRBJ1-2	-
CASSHRGAETQYF	TGTGCCAGCAGCCACAGGGGTGCGGAGACCCAGTACTTC	TRBD1	TRBV11-3	TRBJ2-5	-
CAISESQTGGRGTF	TGTGCCATCAGTGAGTCGCAGACGGGGGGTAGGGGCACCTTC	-	TRBV10-3	TRBJ1-2	-
CASSVMTSVQSTGELFF	TGCGCCAGCAGCGTAATGACTAGCGTGCAATCCACCGGGGAGCTGTTTTTT	TRBD2	TRBV5-1	TRBJ2-2	-
CASSLLGNQPQHF	TGCGCCAGCAGCTTACTCGGCAATCAGCCCCAGCATTTT	-	TRBV5-1	TRBJ1-5	once
CATNRGGTGSGNTIYF	TGTGCCACCAATCGTGGTGGGACAGGGTCTGGAAACACCATATATTTT	TRBD1	TRBV28	TRBJ1-3	-
CASSIPQGVHYGYTF	TGTGCCAGTAGTATACCCCAGGGGGTGCACTATGGCTACACCTTC	TRBD1	TRBV19	TRBJ1-2	-
CASSRTGGGYQPQHF	TGTGCCAGCAGTCGTACAGGGGGCGGGTATCAGCCCCAGCATTTT	TRBD1	TRBV3-1/TRBV3-2	TRBJ1-5	-
CAISDRGMQETQYF	TGTGCCATCAGTGATCGCGGGATGCAAGAGACCCAGTACTTC	-	TRBV10-3	TRBJ2-5	-
CASSSMSRTEAFF	TGTGCCAGCAGTTCTATGTCACGGACTGAAGCTTTCTTT	-	TRBV7-9	TRBJ1-1	-
CATSDLGGEPQHF	TGTGCCACCAGTGATTTGGGGGGGGAGCCCCAGCATTTT	-	TRBV24-1	TRBJ1-5	-